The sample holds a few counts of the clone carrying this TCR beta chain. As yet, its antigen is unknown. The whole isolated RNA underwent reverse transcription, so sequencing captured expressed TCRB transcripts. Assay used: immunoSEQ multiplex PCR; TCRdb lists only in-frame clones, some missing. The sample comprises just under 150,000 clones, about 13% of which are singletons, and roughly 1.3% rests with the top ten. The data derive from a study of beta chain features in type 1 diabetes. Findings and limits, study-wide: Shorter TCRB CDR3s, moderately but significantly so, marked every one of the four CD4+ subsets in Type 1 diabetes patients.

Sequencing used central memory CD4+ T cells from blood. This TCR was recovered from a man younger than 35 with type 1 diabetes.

The DNA of the CDR3 is TGCGCCAGCAGCCAAGATCGCCTCCTAGCGGGGGGGAGCTCCTACGAGCAGTACTTC. It translates to CASSQDRLLAGGSSYEQYF. This rearrangement joins TRBV4-1 to TRBJ2-7, with 12 bases lining up with TRBD2. Germline V lookup: CDR1 MGHRA, CDR2 YSYEKL. V shed 0 bases, J shed 0 bases, and the junction held 9 bases outside the gene matches. This CDR3 has 19 amino acids.